One and the same sample provided the 19 T cell receptor beta chains below, sequenced in a study of blood T cell repertoires in COVID-19. Only in-frame clones appear in the TCRdb table, and some are missing; sequencing was by immunoSEQ multiplex PCR. The sample lists approximately 450,000 clones; more than 80% were seen once. The sample comprised PBMCs or T cells enriched from blood (not recorded which). The receptors stem from a man aged 25-45 years who had recovered from COVID-19.

V and J are TRBV27 and TRBJ2-7; a possible D gene is TRBD2 (5 bases). With 6 bases removed from V and 2 bases from J, the gap between germline ends came to 14 bases. Per germline, CDR1 MNHEY and CDR2 SMNVEV (reference sequence). The CDR3 runs to 14 residues. DNA of the CDR3: TGTGCCAGCAGCGTCGGGGAAGGAGCCTACGAGCAGTACTTC. It yields the protein CASSVGEGAYEQYF.

V is TRBV5-4 and J is TRBJ1-4; 8 nucleotides line up with TRBD1. The CDR3 has 13 amino acids. In germline, CDR1 is SGHNT, CDR2 YYREEE (reference sequence). V was clipped by 7 bases and J by 7 bases; unmatched bases: 6. The CDR3 region has the DNA TGTGCCAGCCAGATCGGACAGGGTGAAAAACTGTTTTTT. Amino acid sequence: CASQIGQGEKLFF.

The V call is TRBV19, the J call TRBJ2-7; 8 bases fit TRBD2. Germline CDR1 is LNHDA and CDR2 is SQIVND (reference sequence). J was trimmed by 9 bases and V by 11 bases; bases with no gene match: 12. The CDR3 is made up of 12 amino acids. CDR3 coding DNA: TGTGCCGTAGCCCCCACTAGCGGACCGCAGTACTTC. It yields the protein CAVAPTSGPQYF.

This sequence joins TRBV5-1 and TRBJ1-6, with 7 bases matching TRBD1. The junction had 12 bases not matched to a gene; V was cut back by 4 bases and J by 5 bases. In germline, CDR1 is SGHRS, CDR2 YFSETQ. CDR3 length: 17 amino acids. CDR3 DNA: TGCGCCAGCAGCACGCAGGGGGGCGGGATTGATAATTCACCCCTCCACTTT. This codes for CASSTQGGGIDNSPLHF.

V usage is TRBV7-2 and J usage is TRBJ1-2, with TRBD1 matching over 7 bases. The length of the CDR3 is 14 residues. V shed 1 base, J shed 4 bases, and the junction held 3 bases outside the gene matches. Germline lookup yields CDR1 SGHTA and CDR2 FQGNSA. Here the CDR3 reads CASSLGGTVYGYTF. In nucleotides, the CDR3 is TGTGCCAGCAGCTTAGGAGGGACAGTCTATGGCTACACCTTC.

V and J are TRBV19 and TRBJ2-7; D is possibly TRBD2 (6 bases). Looked up from germline, CDR1 is LNHDA and CDR2 is SQIVND (reference sequence). The CDR3 covers 14 residues. Trimming cost V 1 base and J 3 bases, with 10 bases left between them. The CDR3: CASSIGGGGYEQYF. In nucleotides, the CDR3 is TGTGCCAGTAGTATAGGGGGAGGAGGCTACGAGCAGTACTTC.

V and J are TRBV5-6 and TRBJ1-2; D may be TRBD1 (5 bases). Trimming left V 4 bases short and J 7 bases short, with 11 bases between. CDR3 length: 12 residues. The V gene's germline CDR1 is SGHDT and CDR2 YYEEEE. The CDR3 DNA follows: TGTGCCAGCAGCCTCTGGGGCCGTGGCTACACCTTC. It is translated as CASSLWGRGYTF.

The chain couples TRBV6-5 to TRBJ2-7, with D possibly being TRBD2 (7 bases). This CDR3 has 14 amino acids. With 6 bases removed from V and 3 bases from J, the gap between germline ends came to 15 bases. Germline V gene sequence: CDR1 MNHEY, CDR2 SVGAGI. The CDR3 sequence is CASSTNREGYEQYF. CDR3 DNA sequence: TGTGCCAGCAGCACAAACAGGGAGGGCTACGAGCAGTACTTC.

The chain combines TRBV5-1 with TRBJ2-5; D is ambiguous. Germline CDR1 SGHRS, CDR2 YFSETQ. This CDR3 has 13 amino acids. V was clipped by 1 base and J by 4 bases, with 8 bases between them. The CDR3 nucleotides read TGCGCCAGCAGCTTGAGCCCCCGAGAGACCCAGTACTTC. Translating gives CASSLSPRETQYF.

The V gene is TRBV4-1, the J gene TRBJ1-4, with a weak D call TRBD1 (5 bases). The CDR3 sequence is 15 residues long. Per the germline V gene, CDR1 is MGHRA and CDR2 is YSYEKL. The V end was cut by 4 bases, the J end by 0 bases, with 9 bases between. CDR3 coding DNA: TGCGCCAGCAGCCGGCAGGGAACAACTAATGAAAAACTGTTTTTT. This gives the protein CASSRQGTTNEKLFF.

This sequence joins TRBV30 and TRBJ1-4, with TRBD1 matching 7 bases. The junction had 12 bases not matched to a gene; V was cut back by 7 bases and J by 10 bases. CDR3 length: 13 residues. The germline CDR1 and CDR2 sequences are GTSNPN and SVGIG (reference sequence). The CDR3 DNA is TGTGCCTCAACACAGAGCTCAGGGGGAAAACTGTTTTTT. Translated, it gives CASTQSSGGKLFF.

V usage is TRBV6-5 and J usage is TRBJ1-4, with D perhaps TRBD1 (6 bases). Germline loops: CDR1 MNHEY, CDR2 SVGAGI. CDR3 length equals 15 residues. Trimming left V 0 bases short and J 5 bases short, with 10 bases between. The CDR3, as DNA: TGTGCCAGCAGTTACTCGGGGGACAAGAATGAAAAACTGTTTTTT. This gives the protein CASSYSGDKNEKLFF.

The chain has TRBV12-5 and TRBJ1-3; no firm D call. Germline CDR1 is LGHNT and CDR2 is FRNRAP. Trimming pared 3 bases from V and 0 bases from J, leaving 9 bases between. The CDR3 length is 15 residues. The CDR3 region has the DNA TGTGCTAGTGGTTTCAGGCCCGACTCTGGAAACACCATATATTTT. As protein: CASGFRPDSGNTIYF.

In its sample, this clone was seen once. The chain employs TRBV3-1 (or the pseudogene TRBV3-2) and TRBJ1-6; tentatively, D is TRBD1 (5 bases). The CDR3 is 13 amino acids. Germline values: CDR1 LGHDT, CDR2 YNNKEL (reference sequence). Trimming pared 3 bases from V and 7 bases from J, leaving 7 bases between. CDR3 nucleotide sequence: TGTGCCAGCAGCCATCGGACAAATTCACCCCTCCACTTT. Protein: CASSHRTNSPLHF.

The V call is TRBV18, the J call TRBJ1-5; TRBD1 aligns across 8 bases. The germline V gene encodes CDR1 KGHSH and CDR2 LQKENI. The CDR3 loop spans 16 amino acids. V lost 2 bases, J lost 3 bases, and 6 bases stayed unmatched. DNA of the CDR3: TGTGCCAGCTCACCAGCGACAGGGGCCAACAATCAGCCCCAGCATTTT. Its translation: CASSPATGANNQPQHF.

This chain connects TRBV6-5 to TRBJ2-6; tentative D call: TRBD1 (5 bases). The germline gives CDR1 MNHEY, CDR2 SVGAGI. This CDR3 region has 16 residues. The V gene lost 1 base and the J gene lost 4 bases, with 11 bases spanning the gap. CDR3 DNA: TGTGCCAGCAGTTACTTACAGGCTGGGGGGGCCAACGTCCTGACTTTC. Its protein product is CASSYLQAGGANVLTF.

The chain is built from TRBV5-1 and TRBJ1-6; TRBD1 matches at 9 bases. The J segment lost 6 bases and the V segment lost 1 base, leaving 5 bases of the junction unmatched. The CDR3 consists of 16 residues. CDR1 is SGHRS and CDR2 is YFSETQ in the germline V gene. CDR3 amino acids: CASSLQGQGFNSPLHF. The CDR3 DNA is TGCGCCAGCAGCTTGCAGGGACAGGGATTTAATTCACCCCTCCACTTT. The whole variable domain, remainder taken from reference TRBV5-1 and TRBJ1-6, is KAGVTQTPRYLIKTRGQQVTLSCSPISGHRSVSWYQQTPGQGLQFLFEYFSETQRNKGNFPGRFSGRQFSNSRSEMNVSTLELGDSALYLCASSLQGQGFNSPLHFGNGTRLTVT.

The chain is built from TRBV12-5 and TRBJ1-2; D not resolved. CDR1 and CDR2 from the germline V gene are LGHNT and FRNRAP. Trimming removed 0 bases from V and 4 bases from J, with 9 bases in between. The CDR3 loop spans 14 amino acids. For the CDR3, the DNA is TGTGCTAGTGGTTTGGTAGAACAGAGCTATGGCTACACCTTC. This gives the protein CASGLVEQSYGYTF. Full variable domain (outside the CDR3, taken from reference TRBV12-5 and TRBJ1-2): DARVTQTPRHKVTEMGQEVTMRCQPILGHNTVFWYRQTMMQGLELLAYFRNRAPLDDSGMPKDRFSAEMPDATLATLKIQPSEPRDSAVYFCASGLVEQSYGYTFGSGTRLTVV.

This clone is a singleton in its sample. The CDR3 loop is CASTRVAGSYGYTF. DNA of the CDR3: TGTGCCAGCACCCGCGTCGCGGGGAGCTATGGCTACACCTTC. V gene TRBV5-6 combines with J gene TRBJ1-2; D is ambiguous. The V gene lost 6 bases and the J gene lost 4 bases, with 16 bases spanning the gap. The CDR3 totals 14 residues. Germline CDR1 and CDR2: SGHDT and YYEEEE.